The present T cell receptor beta chain was sequenced within a study of blood T cell repertoires in COVID-19. Trimming shortened V by 3 bases and J by 0 bases, and 9 bases separated the two germline ends. CDR3 length: 15 residues. Germline V lookup: CDR1 MNHEY, CDR2 SMNVEV (reference sequence). In the original processing: It was from reference gene primer amplification that nucleated cell counts were estimated. TCRdb's table, derived via immunoSEQ multiplex PCR, lists solely in-frame clones and lacks some. V, J and clone size were drawn from that table, and D and trimming were deduced from the DNA. The sample records approximately 240,000 clones, approximately 83% being singletons. This clone was detected a few times.

The chain carries TRBV27 and TRBJ1-5; TRBD1 is a possible D gene (5 bases). The source is a human donor in a cohort sampled during active COVID-19. Sequencing was carried out using peripheral blood. CDR3: CASSFGQNSNQPQHF. DNA of the CDR3: TGTGCCAGCAGTTTTGGACAAAATAGCAATCAGCCCCAGCATTTT.